Below are 21 T cell receptor beta chains sequenced from a single sample in a study of siplizumab effects on memory and regulatory T cells. Clones were read by immunoSEQ multiplex PCR, and TCRdb kept only the in-frame ones, dropping some. The sample lists 99,000 or so clones, roughly 91% seen once, with 0.32% in the top ten. Input material: CD4+ T cells sorted from blood. Receptors originate from a human donor in good health.

The chain recombines TRBV5-1 with TRBJ1-2; 9 bases align to TRBD1. J was trimmed by 8 bases and V by 2 bases; bases with no gene match: 1. Germline loops: CDR1 SGHRS, CDR2 YFSETQ. This CDR3 has 12 amino acids. The CDR3 DNA reads as TGCGCCAGCAGCTTAGGACAGGGGGGCTACACCTTC. Amino acids: CASSLGQGGYTF.

The V gene is TRBV4-1, the J gene TRBJ2-1, with 7 positions matching TRBD2. Trimming at V came to 2 bases and at J to 1 base, leaving 17 bases not matched to a gene. Per the germline V gene, CDR1 is MGHRA and CDR2 is YSYEKL. This CDR3 comprises 20 residues. The CDR3 loop reads CASSQYIPVGLAESYNEQFF. CDR3 sequence (DNA): TGCGCCAGCAGCCAATACATCCCCGTGGGGCTAGCGGAATCCTACAATGAGCAGTTCTTC.

The CDR3 region has the DNA TGTGCCAGCAGCTTAGCTAGCGGCAGCTCCTACGAGCAGTACTTC. Residues: CASSLASGSSYEQYF. This sequence joins TRBV7-2 and TRBJ2-7, with D possibly TRBD2 on 6 matching bases. V lost 0 bases and J 0 bases, leaving 9 bases between the germline ends. This CDR3 spans 15 amino acids. Germline V gives CDR1 SGHTA, CDR2 FQGNSA.

The rearrangement links TRBV5-1 to TRBJ1-1; 8 bases map to TRBD1. With 1 base clipped from V and 0 bases from J, the junction kept 11 bases outside the gene matches. There are 18 residues in the CDR3. From germline, CDR1 is SGHRS and CDR2 YFSETQ. CDR3 sequence reads: CASSLHLIGQGMNTEAFF. CDR3 coding DNA: TGCGCCAGCAGCTTGCACCTCATAGGACAGGGCATGAACACTGAAGCTTTCTTT. Full variable domain (rest looked up from reference TRBV5-1 and TRBJ1-1): KAGVTQTPRYLIKTRGQQVTLSCSPISGHRSVSWYQQTPGQGLQFLFEYFSETQRNKGNFPGRFSGRQFSNSRSEMNVSTLELGDSALYLCASSLHLIGQGMNTEAFFGQGTRLTVV.

The chain has TRBV4-1 and TRBJ1-1; the D is unclear. The CDR3 runs to 14 residues. Germline V CDR1 and CDR2: MGHRA, YSYEKL. V was pared by 4 bases and J by 3 bases, with 12 bases between. CDR3 region: CASSPRSMDTEAFF. CDR3 DNA sequence: TGCGCCAGCAGCCCCCGCTCGATGGACACTGAAGCTTTCTTT.

The chain links TRBV30 to TRBJ2-4; D could derive from TRBD1 or TRBD2 (5 bases each). Trimming removed 2 bases at V and 6 bases at J, with 11 bases between. The CDR3 loop spans 13 amino acids. Looked up from germline, CDR1 is GTSNPN and CDR2 is SVGIG (reference sequence). DNA of the CDR3: TGTGCCTGGAGTTCCCCGGGACCAAACATTCAGTACTTC. Amino acids: CAWSSPGPNIQYF.

The rearrangement joins TRBV25-1 to TRBJ2-7, with a possible D match to TRBD2 (5 bases). Trimming removed 8 bases from V and 5 bases from J, with 13 bases in between. Germline values: CDR1 MGHDK, CDR2 SYGVNS. The CDR3 is made up of 12 amino acids. CDR3 region: CASGVERDEQYF. The CDR3 coding sequence is TGTGCCAGCGGGGTTGAGAGGGACGAGCAGTACTTC.

The chain is built from TRBV7-8 and TRBJ2-3, with D uncertain. The CDR3 sequence is 11 residues long. V shed 3 bases and J shed 5 bases, with 3 bases lying between them. Germline V lookup: CDR1 SGHVS, CDR2 FQNEAQ. CDR3 residues: CASSLIDTQYF. The CDR3 DNA sequence: TGTGCCAGCAGCTTGATAGATACGCAGTATTTT.

The chain links TRBV30 to TRBJ1-1, with D maybe TRBD1 (5 bases). V shed 0 bases and J shed 0 bases, with 14 bases lying between them. Germline CDR1 GTSNPN, CDR2 SVGIG (reference sequence). The CDR3 has 16 residues. DNA of the CDR3: TGTGCCTGGAGTGTATGGGGGGTCCCTATGAACACTGAAGCTTTCTTT. The encoded protein is CAWSVWGVPMNTEAFF.

The rearrangement joins TRBV28 to TRBJ1-1; D unresolved. The V end was cut by 7 bases, the J end by 0 bases, with 15 bases between. The CDR3 contains 15 residues. From germline, CDR1 is MDHEN and CDR2 SYDVKM. The CDR3 sequence: CASITAGNMNTEAFF. The CDR3 DNA follows: TGTGCCAGCATCACAGCAGGTAACATGAACACTGAAGCTTTCTTT.

The chain carries TRBV7-8 and TRBJ2-5, with 8 bases that match TRBD2. CDR3 length: 16 amino acids. With V trimmed by 1 base and J by 1 base, 5 bases remained unmatched. Germline CDR1 SGHVS, CDR2 FQNEAQ. In DNA form, the CDR3 reads TGTGCCAGCAGCTTAGTAGGCGGGGGGATCCAAGAGACCCAGTACTTC. Its translation: CASSLVGGGIQETQYF.

J is TRBJ2-1 and V is TRBV5-1; 8 bases match TRBD2. CDR1 is SGHRS and CDR2 is YFSETQ in the germline V gene. Germline trimming cut 0 bases from V and 6 bases from J; bases unmatched to any gene: 5. The CDR3 covers 15 residues. In DNA, the CDR3 is TGCGCCAGCAGCTTGGGTTCAGCGGGGGTCAATGAGCAGTTCTTC. Amino acid sequence: CASSLGSAGVNEQFF. Full variable domain (rest looked up from reference TRBV5-1 and TRBJ2-1): KAGVTQTPRYLIKTRGQQVTLSCSPISGHRSVSWYQQTPGQGLQFLFEYFSETQRNKGNFPGRFSGRQFSNSRSEMNVSTLELGDSALYLCASSLGSAGVNEQFFGPGTRLTVL.

J is TRBJ2-7 and V is TRBV14; maybe TRBD1 (5 bases). The germline CDR1 and CDR2 sequences are SGHDN and FVKESK. Trimming took 6 bases from V and 7 from J, leaving 19 bases between them. The CDR3 consists of 14 residues. The CDR3 is CASRGQGHIQEQYF. The CDR3 region has the DNA TGTGCCAGCAGGGGTCAGGGCCACATACAGGAGCAGTACTTC. Based on the CDR3 plus reference TRBV14 and TRBJ2-7, the full variable domain is EAGVTQFPSHSVIEKGQTVTLRCDPISGHDNLYWYRRVMGKEIKFLLHFVKESKQDESGMPNNRFLAERTGGTYSTLKVQPAELEDSGVYFCASRGQGHIQEQYFGPGTRLTVT.

V usage is TRBV4-2 and J usage is TRBJ2-2, with 7 bases identical to TRBD2. The CDR3 is made up of 18 amino acids. Trimming took 4 bases from V and 1 from J; bases not matched to a gene: 12. CDR1 and CDR2 from the germline V gene are LGHNA and YNFKEQ. CDR3 DNA sequence: TGTGCCAGCAGCCCTCACCTTCGACTAGCAAGGAACACCGGGGAGCTGTTTTTT. It encodes CASSPHLRLARNTGELFF.

The chain has TRBV14 and TRBJ1-1; unclear D gene. Trimming left V 8 bases short and J 5 bases short, with 9 bases between. The germline gives CDR1 SGHDN, CDR2 FVKESK. There are 11 residues in the CDR3. CDR3 sequence: CASAGGTEAFF. The CDR3 DNA is TGTGCCAGCGCGGGAGGAACTGAAGCTTTCTTT.

The rearrangement links TRBV5-6 to TRBJ1-3, with D uncertain. The CDR3 has 15 amino acids. Looked up from germline, CDR1 is SGHDT and CDR2 is YYEEEE. Deletions cut 4 bases from V and 0 bases from J, with 11 bases between. CDR3 loop: CASSPDGSSGNTIYF. DNA for the CDR3: TGTGCCAGCAGCCCCGACGGGAGCTCTGGAAACACCATATATTTT.

The CDR3 sequence is CASSVEVTRSEQYF. The CDR3 bases are TGTGCCAGCAGCGTAGAGGTGACTAGAAGCGAGCAGTACTTC. This chain connects TRBV9 to TRBJ2-7; possibly TRBD2 for D (6 bases). V was clipped by 0 bases and J by 6 bases, with 13 bases between them. Germline assignment: CDR1 SGDLS and CDR2 YYNGEE. The CDR3 length is 14 residues.

This rearrangement joins TRBV10-3 to TRBJ2-7, with D maybe TRBD1 (6 bases). This CDR3 is built from 12 residues. V shed 4 bases and J shed 3 bases, with 7 bases lying between them. CDR1 and CDR2 from the germline V gene are ENHRY and SYGVKD. The CDR3 DNA is TGTGCCATCAGTGGGGGGCTCTACGAGCAGTACTTC. It translates to CAISGGLYEQYF.

The rearrangement uses TRBV4-3 and TRBJ2-3; D possibly corresponds to TRBD2 (6 bases). The germline V gene has CDR1 LGHNA and CDR2 YSLEER. V lost 4 bases and J 0 bases, leaving 11 bases between the germline ends. The CDR3 spans 15 residues. The CDR3 nucleotides read TGCGCCAGCAGCCCCCTAGCGACTAGCACAGATACGCAGTATTTT. It codes for CASSPLATSTDTQYF.

This sequence joins TRBV2 and TRBJ2-7; no firm D call. From germline, CDR1 is SNHLY and CDR2 FYNNEI. V gave up 6 bases and J gave up 0 bases, with 6 bases separating them. This CDR3 has 12 amino acids. The CDR3 spells CASSRSSYEQYF. The CDR3 nucleotides are TGTGCCAGCAGCAGGAGCTCCTACGAGCAGTACTTC.

The chain carries TRBV6-5 and TRBJ2-1; 11 positions agree with TRBD2. The CDR3 totals 16 residues. The V and J ends lost 0 bases and 7 bases, in that order; junction bases with no gene match: 5. The germline CDR1 and CDR2 sequences are MNHEY and SVGAGI. The CDR3 nucleotides are TGTGCCAGCAGTTACTCAACTAGCGGGAGAATAAATGAGCAGTTCTTC. It specifies CASSYSTSGRINEQFF.